This T cell receptor beta chain was sequenced during a study of shared clonotypes between healthy human individuals. Study in general: Per donor, CD8 memory used one plate, CD8 naive used two, CD4 memory used three and CD4 naive used three.

General observations from the study: Rarefaction showed sorted-subset sequencing was incomplete despite large depth.

With respect to this clone: Its antigen is not identified.

On sorted subsets, replicate PCRs used about 200 ng DNA, or approximately 33,000 T cell genomes. Only in-frame clones appear in the TCRdb table, and some are missing; sequencing was by immunoSEQ multiplex PCR. This repertoire shows 2 million to 2.5 million clones, less than 95% found once; its top ten account for 0.37%. The V end was cut by 5 bases, the J end by 0 bases, with 11 bases between. CDR3 length equals 15 residues. The germline V gene encodes CDR1 SGHVS and CDR2 FNYEAQ. The receptor was derived from a man aged 18 to 30 in good health. Some clones in this sample may be carry-over from other donors' samples. Sequencing was carried out using naive CD4+ T cells from PBMCs. Subset noted: CD45RA+ positively selected. The chain has TRBV7-6 and TRBJ2-1; D is possibly TRBD1 (5 bases). The CDR3, as DNA: TGTGCCAGCAGCCCCTACAGGAGCTCCTACAATGAGCAGTTCTTC. Protein sequence: CASSPYRSSYNEQFF.